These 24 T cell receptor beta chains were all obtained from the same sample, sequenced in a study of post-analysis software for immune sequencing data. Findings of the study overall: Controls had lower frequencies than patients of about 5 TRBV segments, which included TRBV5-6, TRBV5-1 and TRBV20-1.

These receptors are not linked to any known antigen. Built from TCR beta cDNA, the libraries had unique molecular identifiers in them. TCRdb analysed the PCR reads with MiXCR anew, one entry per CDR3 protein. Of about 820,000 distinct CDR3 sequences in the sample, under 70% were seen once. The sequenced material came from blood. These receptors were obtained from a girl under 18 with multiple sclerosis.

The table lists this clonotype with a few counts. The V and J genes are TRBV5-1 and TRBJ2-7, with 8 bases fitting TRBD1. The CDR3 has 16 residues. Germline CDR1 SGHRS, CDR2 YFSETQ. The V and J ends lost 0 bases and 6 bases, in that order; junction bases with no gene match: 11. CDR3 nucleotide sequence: TGCGCCAGCAGCTTGGCCGGGCAGGGGGCCCCTCTCGAGCAGTACTTC. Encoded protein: CASSLAGQGAPLEQYF.

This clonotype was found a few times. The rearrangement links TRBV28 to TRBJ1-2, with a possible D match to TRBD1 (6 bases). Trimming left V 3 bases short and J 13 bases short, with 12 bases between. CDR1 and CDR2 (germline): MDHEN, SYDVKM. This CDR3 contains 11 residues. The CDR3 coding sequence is TGTGCCAGCAGTTTTAGCGGCAGGGGCACCTTC. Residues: CASSFSGRGTF.

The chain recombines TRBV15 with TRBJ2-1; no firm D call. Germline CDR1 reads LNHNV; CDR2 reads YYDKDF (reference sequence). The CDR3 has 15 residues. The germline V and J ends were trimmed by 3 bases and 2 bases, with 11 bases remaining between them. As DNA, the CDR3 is TGTGCCACCAGCAGCCCGACACATACCTACAATGAGCAGTTCTTC. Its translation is CATSSPTHTYNEQFF.

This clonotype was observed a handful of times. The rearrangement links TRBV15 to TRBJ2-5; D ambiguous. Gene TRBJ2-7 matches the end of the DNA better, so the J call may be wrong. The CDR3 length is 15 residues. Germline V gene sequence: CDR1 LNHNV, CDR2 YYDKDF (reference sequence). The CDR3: CATSRESSRAYEQYF. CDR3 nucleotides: TGTGCCACCAGCAGAGAATCTTCCCGGGCCTACGAGCAGTACTTC.

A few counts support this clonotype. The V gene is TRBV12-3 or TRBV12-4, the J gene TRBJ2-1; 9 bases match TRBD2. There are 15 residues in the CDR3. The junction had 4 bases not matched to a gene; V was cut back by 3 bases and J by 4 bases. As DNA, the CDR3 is TGTGCCAGCAGTTTTACCGCGGGAGGGTACAATGAGCAGTTCTTC. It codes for CASSFTAGGYNEQFF.

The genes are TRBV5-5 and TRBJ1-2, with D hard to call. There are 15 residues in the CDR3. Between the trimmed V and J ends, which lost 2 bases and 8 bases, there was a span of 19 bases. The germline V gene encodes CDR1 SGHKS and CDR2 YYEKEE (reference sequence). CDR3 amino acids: CASSLALLEMGGYTF. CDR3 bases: TGTGCCAGCAGCTTAGCCTTACTGGAAATGGGGGGCTACACCTTC. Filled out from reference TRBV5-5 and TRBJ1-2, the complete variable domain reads DAGVTQSPTHLIKTRGQQVTLRCSPISGHKSVSWYQQVLGQGPQFIFQYYEKEERGRGNFPDRFSARQFPNYSSELNVNALLLGDSALYLCASSLALLEMGGYTFGSGTRLTVV.

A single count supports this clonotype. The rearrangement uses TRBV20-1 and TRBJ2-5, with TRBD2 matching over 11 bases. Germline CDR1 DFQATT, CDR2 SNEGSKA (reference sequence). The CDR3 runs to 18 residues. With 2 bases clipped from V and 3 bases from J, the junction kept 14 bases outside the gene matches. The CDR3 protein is CSARPPIAGGSWEETQYF. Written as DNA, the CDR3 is TGCAGTGCTAGACCGCCAATAGCGGGGGGGTCTTGGGAAGAGACCCAGTACTTC.

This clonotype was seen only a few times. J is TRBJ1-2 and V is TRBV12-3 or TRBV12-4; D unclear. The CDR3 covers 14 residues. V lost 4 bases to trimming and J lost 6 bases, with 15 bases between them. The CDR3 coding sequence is TGTGCCAGCAGTTCGCTCTCCGCGGAGGATGGCTACACCTTC. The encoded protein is CASSSLSAEDGYTF.

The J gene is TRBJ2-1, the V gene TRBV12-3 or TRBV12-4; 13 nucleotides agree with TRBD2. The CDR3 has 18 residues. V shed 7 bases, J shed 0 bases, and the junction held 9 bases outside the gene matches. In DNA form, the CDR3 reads TGTGCCAGCACCCGGACTAGCGGGGGCCCTAGCTCCTACAATGAGCAGTTCTTC. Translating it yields CASTRTSGGPSSYNEQFF.

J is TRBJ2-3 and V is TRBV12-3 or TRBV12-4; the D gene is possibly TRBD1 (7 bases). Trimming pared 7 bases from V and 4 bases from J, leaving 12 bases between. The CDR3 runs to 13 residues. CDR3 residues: CASIGGGADTQYF. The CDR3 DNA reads TGTGCCAGCATTGGAGGGGGCGCAGATACGCAGTATTTT.

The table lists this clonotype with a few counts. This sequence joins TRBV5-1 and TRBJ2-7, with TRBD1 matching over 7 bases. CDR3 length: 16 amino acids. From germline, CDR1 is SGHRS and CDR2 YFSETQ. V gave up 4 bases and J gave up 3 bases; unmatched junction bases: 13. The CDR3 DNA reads TGCGCCAGCAGCGAGGACAGGCCAACGGTGGGCTACGAGCAGTACTTC. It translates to CASSEDRPTVGYEQYF.

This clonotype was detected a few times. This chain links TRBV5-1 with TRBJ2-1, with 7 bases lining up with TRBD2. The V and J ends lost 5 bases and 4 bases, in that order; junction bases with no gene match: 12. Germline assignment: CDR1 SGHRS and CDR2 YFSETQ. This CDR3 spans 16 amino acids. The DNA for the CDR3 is TGCGCCAGCAGTCTAGAGCGGGGCGGGCGTTACAATGAGCAGTTCTTC. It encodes CASSLERGGRYNEQFF.

In DNA form, the CDR3 reads TGCGCCAGCAGCTTGGCGAGCGGGAGCTCCTACAATGAGCAGTACTTC. Translation gives CASSLASGSSYNEQYF. J is TRBJ2-1 and V is TRBV5-1; TRBD2 matches 8 bases. Gene TRBJ2-7 matches the end of the DNA better, so the J call may be wrong. The CDR3 runs to 16 residues. CDR1 and CDR2 from the germline V gene are SGHRS and YFSETQ.

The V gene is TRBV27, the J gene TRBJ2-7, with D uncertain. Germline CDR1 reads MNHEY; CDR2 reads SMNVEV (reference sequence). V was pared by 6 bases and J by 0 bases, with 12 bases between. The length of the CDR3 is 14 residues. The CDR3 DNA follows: TGTGCCAGCAGGGGCCTGGCCAACTCCTACGAGCAGTACTTC. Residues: CASRGLANSYEQYF.

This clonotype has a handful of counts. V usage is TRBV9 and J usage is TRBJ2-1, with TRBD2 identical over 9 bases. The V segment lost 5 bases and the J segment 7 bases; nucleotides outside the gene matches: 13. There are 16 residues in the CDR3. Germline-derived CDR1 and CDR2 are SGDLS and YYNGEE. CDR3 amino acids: CASRKGGGAQGNEQFF. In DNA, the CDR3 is TGTGCCAGCAGAAAAGGCGGGGGGGCACAAGGGAATGAGCAGTTCTTC.

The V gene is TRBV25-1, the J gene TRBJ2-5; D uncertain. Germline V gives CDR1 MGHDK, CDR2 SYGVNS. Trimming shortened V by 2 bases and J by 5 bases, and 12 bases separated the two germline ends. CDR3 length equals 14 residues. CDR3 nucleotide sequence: TGTGCCAGCAGTGAACTTGGTAGCCCCGAGACCCAGTACTTC. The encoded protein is CASSELGSPETQYF.

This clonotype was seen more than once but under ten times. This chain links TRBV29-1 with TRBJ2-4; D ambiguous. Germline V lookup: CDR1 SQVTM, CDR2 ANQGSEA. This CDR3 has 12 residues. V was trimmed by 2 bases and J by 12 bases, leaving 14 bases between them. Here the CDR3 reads CSVEFGSSHQYF. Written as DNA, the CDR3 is TGCAGCGTTGAATTTGGGTCTAGTCATCAGTACTTC.

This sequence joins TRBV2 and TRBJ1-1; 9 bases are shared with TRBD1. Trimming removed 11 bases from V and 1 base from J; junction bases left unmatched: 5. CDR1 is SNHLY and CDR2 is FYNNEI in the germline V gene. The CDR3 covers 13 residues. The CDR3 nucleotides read TGTGCCCGCCGGGGACAGGGGAACACTGAAGCTTTCTTT. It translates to CARRGQGNTEAFF.

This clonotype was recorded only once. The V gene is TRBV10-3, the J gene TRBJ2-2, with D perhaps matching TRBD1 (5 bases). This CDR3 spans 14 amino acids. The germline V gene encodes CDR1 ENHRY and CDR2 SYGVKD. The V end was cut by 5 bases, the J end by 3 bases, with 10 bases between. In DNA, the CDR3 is TGTGCCATCAGTCCGGTCAGGGACACCGGGGAGCTGTTTTTT. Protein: CAISPVRDTGELFF.

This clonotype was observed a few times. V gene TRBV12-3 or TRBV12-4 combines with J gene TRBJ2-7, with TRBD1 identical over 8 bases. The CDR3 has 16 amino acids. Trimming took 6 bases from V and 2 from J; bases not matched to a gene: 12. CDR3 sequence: CASSLRTGKRTYEQYF. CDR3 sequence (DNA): TGTGCCAGCAGCCTCCGGACAGGGAAAAGGACCTACGAGCAGTACTTC.

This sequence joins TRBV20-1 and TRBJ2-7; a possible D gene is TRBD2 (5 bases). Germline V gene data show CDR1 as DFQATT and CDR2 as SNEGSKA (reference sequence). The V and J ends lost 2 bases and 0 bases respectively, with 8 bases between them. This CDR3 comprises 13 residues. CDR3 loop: CSARSGNSYEQYF. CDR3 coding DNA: TGCAGTGCTAGATCCGGGAACTCCTACGAGCAGTACTTC.

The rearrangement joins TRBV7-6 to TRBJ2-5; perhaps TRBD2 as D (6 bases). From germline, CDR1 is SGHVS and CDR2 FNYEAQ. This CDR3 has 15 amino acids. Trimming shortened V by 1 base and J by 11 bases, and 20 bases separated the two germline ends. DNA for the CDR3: TGTGCCAGCAGCTTAGAGTCTAGTGGGAGGTGGGAGCAGTACTTC. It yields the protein CASSLESSGRWEQYF.

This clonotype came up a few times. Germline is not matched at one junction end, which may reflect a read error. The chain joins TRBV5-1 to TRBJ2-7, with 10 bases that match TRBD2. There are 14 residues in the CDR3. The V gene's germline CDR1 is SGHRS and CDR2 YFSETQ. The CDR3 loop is CASSLVAGGYEQYF. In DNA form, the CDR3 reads TGTGCCAGCAGCTTAGTAGCGGGAGGCTACGAGCAGTACTTC.

The CDR3, as DNA: TGCGCCAGCAGCCATGGGGAACAGGGCTACAATGAGCAGTTCTTC. This gives the protein CASSHGEQGYNEQFF. The chain joins TRBV4-1 to TRBJ2-1; a weak D match, TRBD1 (6 bases). Germline CDR1 MGHRA, CDR2 YSYEKL. Trimming took 3 bases from V and 3 from J, leaving 12 bases between them. The CDR3 consists of 15 residues.